The entry below gives a single T cell receptor beta chain sequence along with its context. This sample was taken from a study of T-cell memory formation after mild COVID-19. About the study: Most TCR clusters belonged to a single donor.

TCRdb passed the 5' RACE reads through MiXCR, listing each CDR3 protein once. This sample has about 320,000 distinct CDR3 sequences, with roughly an eighth found just once. With 0 bases removed from V and 1 base from J, the gap between germline ends came to 11 bases. CDR3 length equals 16 residues. Germline V gene lookup returns CDR1 LNHNV and CDR2 YYDKDF (reference sequence). The sequenced sample was PBMCs or a T cell subset sorted from them (not recorded which). This chain connects TRBV15 to TRBJ2-3; D remains unclear. This receptor was taken from a man aged 18-30 years who had mild COVID-19 (a few samples of this study predate the infection). Cell type and time point are not known. DNA for the CDR3: TGTGCCACCAGCAGAGATCCCGGGCGCGGCACAGATACGCAGTATTTT. Translating it yields CATSRDPGRGTDTQYF. The whole variable domain, filled in from reference TRBV15 and TRBJ2-3, reads DAMVIQNPRYQVTQFGKPVTLSCSQTLNHNVMYWYQQKSSQAPKLLFHYYDKDFNNEADTPDNFQSRRPNTSFCFLDIRSPGLGDTAMYLCATSRDPGRGTDTQYFGPGTRLTVL.